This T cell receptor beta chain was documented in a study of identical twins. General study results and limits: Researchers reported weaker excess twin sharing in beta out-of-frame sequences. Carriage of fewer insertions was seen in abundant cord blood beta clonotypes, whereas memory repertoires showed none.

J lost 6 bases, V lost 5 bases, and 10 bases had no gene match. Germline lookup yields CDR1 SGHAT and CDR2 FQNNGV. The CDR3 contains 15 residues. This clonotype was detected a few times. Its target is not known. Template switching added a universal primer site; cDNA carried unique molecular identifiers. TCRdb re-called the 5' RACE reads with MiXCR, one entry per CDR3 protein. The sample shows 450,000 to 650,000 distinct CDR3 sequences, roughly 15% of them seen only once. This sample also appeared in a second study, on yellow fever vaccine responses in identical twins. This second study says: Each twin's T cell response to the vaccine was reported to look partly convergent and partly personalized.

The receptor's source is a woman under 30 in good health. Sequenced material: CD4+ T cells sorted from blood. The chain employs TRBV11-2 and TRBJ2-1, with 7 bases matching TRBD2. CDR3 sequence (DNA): TGTGCCAGCAGCCAGAGCGGGAAAAGGGGCAATGAGCAGTTCTTC. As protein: CASSQSGKRGNEQFF.